The T cell receptor beta chain under discussion was sequenced for a study of shared clonotypes between healthy human individuals. In the source study's methods: In the immunoSEQ data, sequences were junction-only and lacked quality scores, so filtering differed. Profiled with immunoSEQ multiplex PCR; TCRdb holds only in-frame clones, not every one. That table gives V, J and clone size, and the DNA gave D and trimming. Among 800,000 or so clones listed, roughly 96% were seen once. The CDR3 is 15 residues long. J gave up 1 base and V 5 bases, and 6 bases lay outside the gene matches. Germline values: CDR1 PRHDT, CDR2 FYEKMQ (reference sequence). CD8 cells regarded as naive lacked CD45RO, were positively chosen for CCR7, and omitted terminally differentiated effector memory CD45RA+ cells. Study-wide points: Depth was large, yet rarefaction showed that sorted-subset sequencing was incomplete.

Notes on this clone: The antigen remains unidentified.

This sequence was found in a man aged 25-45 years in good health. The sequencing sample was made of naive CD8+ T cells sorted from blood. The rearrangement uses TRBV13 and TRBJ2-5; TRBD1 matches at 8 bases. The CDR3 DNA sequence: TGTGCCAGCAGCCTAACGGACAGGGCCCAAGAGACCCAGTACTTC. Protein product: CASSLTDRAQETQYF.